What follows describes a single T cell receptor (beta chain). Its target is not known. Assay: immunoSEQ multiplex PCR; the TCRdb copy retains only in-frame clones and omits some. The sample yields under 75,000 clones, around 91% seen once. These data come from a study of graft-versus-host responses after intestinal transplantation. The V and J ends lost 4 bases and 3 bases, in that order; junction bases with no gene match: 5. Looked up from germline, CDR1 is MDHEN and CDR2 is SYDVKM. CDR3 length: 14 amino acids. This sample comprised unstimulated CD8+ T cells sorted from spleen or lymph node cells, obtained before transplant. The clonotype was recovered from a human donor who was the organ donor for an intestinal transplant. The chain has TRBV28 and TRBJ2-7, with 8 bases fitting TRBD1. In nucleotides, the CDR3 is TGTGCCAGCAGTTCACCGGACAGGGTCTACGAGCAGTACGTC. Translated, it gives CASSSPDRVYEQYV.